A selection of T cell receptor beta chains follows, all from one sample in a study of shared clonotypes between healthy human individuals. This table comes from immunoSEQ multiplex PCR, and its TCRdb copy is limited to in-frame clones, with some not included. This table has some 2.4 million clones, 93% appearing once. Sequences were obtained from naive CD4+ T cells from PBMCs. The receptors stem from a man aged 18 to 29 in good health. Some clones in this sample may be carry-over from other donors' samples. Each CDR3 is given with its conserved first and last residue. A D gene is named only where the DNA matches it firmly. Not every row has a clone size; where given, it reads once, few, many or a size class.

J,size,V,D,DNA,CDR3
TRBJ2-5,NA,TRBV5-5,NA,TGTGCCAGCAGCTTTGTTTCGGGGTCCCAAGAGACCCAGTACTTC,CASSFVSGSQETQYF
TRBJ2-7,NA,TRBV2,NA,TGTGCCAGCAGTGGTGGGAGGCTAACTGAGCAGTACTTC,CASSGGRLTEQYF
TRBJ1-2,NA,TRBV27,NA,TGTGCCAGCAGTTGGCGGAGGGACGTTGGTGCCTATGGCTACACCTTC,CASSWRRDVGAYGYTF
TRBJ2-4,NA,TRBV7-2,TRBD2,TGTGCCAGCAGCTTCCTAGATAGCGGGAGGGCCGTGTTGGAAAACATTCAGTACTTC,CASSFLDSGRAVLENIQYF
TRBJ1-4,NA,TRBV28,NA,TGTGCCAGCAGTTCGACCTTGGGGGGACTGTTTTTT,CASSSTLGGLFF
TRBJ2-7,NA,TRBV27,TRBD1,TGTGCCAGCATCTTGGGATGGGACAGGGGAACCTACGAGCAGTACTTC,CASILGWDRGTYEQYF
TRBJ2-3,NA,TRBV7-9,TRBD1,TGTGCCAGCAGCCCGCTACTCGACAGGGTGCGTACAGATACGCAGTATTTT,CASSPLLDRVRTDTQYF
TRBJ2-3,NA,TRBV7-3,NA,TGTGCCAGCAGCTCCGGGGGCTCAGATACGCAGTATTTT,CASSSGGSDTQYF
TRBJ2-6,once,TRBV18,NA,TGTGCCAGCTCACCAGTCCCGACTGACTCTCTTTCTGGGGCCAACGTCCTGACTTTC,CASSPVPTDSLSGANVLTF
TRBJ1-3,NA,TRBV4-3,NA,TGCGCCAGCAGCCAAGATTCTGGGTCTGGAAACACCATATATTTT,CASSQDSGSGNTIYF
TRBJ1-5,NA,TRBV30,NA,TGTGCCTGGAGTGTCGGGGTGGCCAATCAGCCCCAGCATTTT,CAWSVGVANQPQHF
TRBJ2-3,NA,TRBV6-1,TRBD2,TGTGCCAGTGGACTAGCGGTCACAGATACGCAGTATTTT,CASGLAVTDTQYF
TRBJ2-3,NA,TRBV30,NA,TGTGCCTGGAGTGTAAGTGGGAGAAGCACAGATACGCAGTATTTT,CAWSVSGRSTDTQYF
TRBJ1-2,NA,TRBV28,NA,TGTGCCAGCGACGGGATCCGAGGCTACACCTTC,CASDGIRGYTF
TRBJ1-2,NA,TRBV6-5,NA,TGTGCCAGCAGTTCCTCGGACATGAACTATGGCTACACCTTC,CASSSSDMNYGYTF
TRBJ1-2,once,TRBV29-1,NA,TGCAGCGTTCGTATAGGTGGGACGCTTGTCCACTTGGGCTATGGCTACACCTTC,CSVRIGGTLVHLGYGYTF
TRBJ1-2,NA,TRBV28,NA,TGTGCCAGCAGTTTAGGGACTGCCTATGGCTACACCTTC,CASSLGTAYGYTF
TRBJ1-1,NA,TRBV5-1,NA,TGCGCCAGCAGCTTGGCCAGGGGCGCTGAAGCTTTCTTT,CASSLARGAEAFF
TRBJ1-2,NA,TRBV5-6,NA,TGTGCCAGCAGTCGGCCTACCGGGGGCTACACCTTC,CASSRPTGGYTF
TRBJ1-4,once,TRBV29-1,NA,TGCAGCGTTGCGAGGGCGGGAGAAAAACTGTTTTTT,CSVARAGEKLFF
TRBJ2-2,NA,TRBV5-1,TRBD1,TGCGCCAGCAGCATAACAGGGGTAAACACCGGGGAGCTGTTTTTT,CASSITGVNTGELFF
TRBJ2-7,NA,TRBV11-2,NA,TGTGCCAGCAGCTTAGGTCGCAGTGGATCCTACGAGCAGTACTTC,CASSLGRSGSYEQYF
TRBJ2-6,NA,TRBV6-5,NA,TGTGCCAGCAGGGAATTCTCTGGGGCCAACGTCCTGACTTTC,CASREFSGANVLTF
TRBJ2-7,once,TRBV6-6,NA,TGTGCCAGCAGTTACTTAGGCGCCGTGTCCCCTTACTTC,CASSYLGAVSPYF
TRBJ1-4,NA,TRBV5-1,NA,TGCGCCAGCAGCTCACAGGGTCCAGACGAAAAACTGTTTTTT,CASSSQGPDEKLFF
TRBJ2-2,once,TRBV7-3,NA,TGTGCCAGCAGCTTATTTGCCCCTAGCTGGAACACCGGGGAGCTGTTTTTT,CASSLFAPSWNTGELFF
TRBJ2-5,NA,TRBV5-5,NA,TGTGCCAGCAGCTTGGTGGGGGCCGAGACCCAGTACTTC,CASSLVGAETQYF
TRBJ2-1,NA,TRBV5-6,NA,TGTGCCAGCAGCTTGGGGACAATACAATACAATGAGCAGTTCTTC,CASSLGTIQYNEQFF
TRBJ2-4,NA,TRBV28,TRBD1,TGTGCCAGCAGTTTGGCAGGGGGCGCCAAAAACATTCAGTACTTC,CASSLAGGAKNIQYF
TRBJ2-1,NA,TRBV5-1,TRBD1,TGCGCCAGCCGTCCTACAGGGGGCTCCTACAATGAGCAGTTCTTC,CASRPTGGSYNEQFF
TRBJ1-5,NA,TRBV7-9,TRBD1,TGTGCCAGCAGCTTATTCGGACAGGGCCCCCTTCAGCCCCAGCATTTT,CASSLFGQGPLQPQHF
TRBJ2-5,NA,TRBV4-1,TRBD1,TGCGCCAGCAGCCAAACAGGGGGCCCTGAGACCCAGTACTTC,CASSQTGGPETQYF
TRBJ2-7,NA,TRBV2,NA,TGTGCCAGCATGTTACAATCGGGTTCGTACGAGCAGTACTTC,CASMLQSGSYEQYF
TRBJ1-1,few,TRBV14,NA,TGTGCCAGCAGCTTTGTTGTCTCCGCTGAAGCTTTCTTT,CASSFVVSAEAFF
TRBJ2-7,NA,TRBV5-1,NA,TGCGCCAGCAGCCCCCGAGGCGGGCCTCTCGAGCAGTACTTC,CASSPRGGPLEQYF
TRBJ2-7,once,TRBV7-8,NA,TGTGCCAGCAGCTTCAGGGGGGGGACTTCCTACGAGCAGTACTTC,CASSFRGGTSYEQYF
TRBJ2-1,once,TRBV21-1,NA,TGTGCCAGCACCCTAGCGGGAACTTACAATGAGCAGTTCTTC,CASTLAGTYNEQFF
TRBJ1-2,NA,TRBV9,NA,TGTGCCAGCAGCGTCGGACAGATAAACTATGGCTACACCTTC,CASSVGQINYGYTF